The rows below give T cell receptor beta chains drawn from one sample of a study of early T cells in non-severe SARS-CoV-2 infection. TCRdb analysed the 5' RACE reads with MiXCR anew, one entry per CDR3 protein. The sample contains 70,000 to 85,000 distinct CDR3 sequences, about 12% of which appear only once. The sample comprised whole blood. The receptors originated from an adult who was a healthcare worker with PCR-confirmed SARS-CoV-2 infection or an uninfected control (not recorded which). Both conserved end residues are trimmed from each CDR3. Clone size is not always given. Where it is, it says once, few, many or a class for expanded clones.

j_call: TRBJ2-1
v_call: TRBV6-2/TRBV6-3
clone_size: few
cdr3_aa: ASSYSAGVGNEQF

j_call: TRBJ1-5
v_call: TRBV4-1
clone_size: many
cdr3_aa: ASSQEGQGYQPQH

j_call: TRBJ2-5
v_call: TRBV28
clone_size: -
cdr3_aa: ASSLLQETQY

j_call: TRBJ1-5
v_call: TRBV28
clone_size: many
cdr3_aa: ASSRVFPGQPQH

j_call: TRBJ1-3
v_call: TRBV6-1
clone_size: -
cdr3_aa: ASSAFRGRDSGNTIY

j_call: TRBJ2-6
v_call: TRBV11-2
clone_size: many
cdr3_aa: ASSPRQGQNSGANVLT

j_call: TRBJ2-3
v_call: TRBV6-5
clone_size: many
cdr3_aa: ASSYGLSGGADTQY

j_call: TRBJ2-1
v_call: TRBV5-5
clone_size: few
cdr3_aa: ATRDRGSSNEQF

j_call: TRBJ1-2
v_call: TRBV11-3
clone_size: -
cdr3_aa: ASSMTGLAGYT

j_call: TRBJ2-1
v_call: TRBV6-2/TRBV6-3
clone_size: many
cdr3_aa: ASRLHGTLGPNEQF

j_call: TRBJ2-1
v_call: TRBV29-1
clone_size: -
cdr3_aa: SVAEREPNEQF

j_call: TRBJ2-1
v_call: TRBV15
clone_size: few
cdr3_aa: ATSSPAGARENEQF

j_call: TRBJ1-1
v_call: TRBV29-1
clone_size: -
cdr3_aa: SFRTGSYTEAF

j_call: TRBJ2-2
v_call: TRBV6-2/TRBV6-3
clone_size: many
cdr3_aa: ASSSSRTSGSGELF

j_call: TRBJ2-2
v_call: TRBV5-4
clone_size: many
cdr3_aa: ASSLRRQGATGELF

j_call: TRBJ1-1
v_call: TRBV28
clone_size: -
cdr3_aa: ASSVGGGWSAF

j_call: TRBJ2-3
v_call: TRBV3-1
clone_size: -
cdr3_aa: ASSTEGHAQDTQY

j_call: TRBJ2-7
v_call: TRBV10-3
clone_size: -
cdr3_aa: AISGTSYEQY

j_call: TRBJ1-2
v_call: TRBV29-1
clone_size: -
cdr3_aa: SALGDYGYT

j_call: TRBJ1-6
v_call: TRBV18
clone_size: -
cdr3_aa: ASSRDRINSPLH

j_call: TRBJ1-2
v_call: TRBV4-2
clone_size: few
cdr3_aa: ASSQATGGDYGYT

j_call: TRBJ1-5
v_call: TRBV4-2
clone_size: few
cdr3_aa: ASSPLLSSNQPQH

j_call: TRBJ1-3
v_call: TRBV2
clone_size: few
cdr3_aa: ASSTISGNTIY

j_call: TRBJ2-2
v_call: TRBV6-5
clone_size: -
cdr3_aa: TSSYWPLLNTGELF

j_call: TRBJ2-7
v_call: TRBV28
clone_size: many
cdr3_aa: ASSLQGTYEQY

j_call: TRBJ2-3
v_call: TRBV5-6
clone_size: few
cdr3_aa: ASSLGELRLAGTDTQY

j_call: TRBJ2-7
v_call: TRBV6-6
clone_size: many
cdr3_aa: ASSYSTFYEQY

j_call: TRBJ2-7
v_call: TRBV6-1
clone_size: -
cdr3_aa: ASSEIASGTYEQY

j_call: TRBJ2-3
v_call: TRBV29-1
clone_size: -
cdr3_aa: SVLESTDTQY

j_call: TRBJ1-3
v_call: TRBV7-8
clone_size: -
cdr3_aa: ASSPGPGNTIY

j_call: TRBJ2-7
v_call: TRBV9
clone_size: few
cdr3_aa: ASSVDGSIYEQY

j_call: TRBJ1-2
v_call: TRBV29-1
clone_size: -
cdr3_aa: SVEDRDRGYGYT

j_call: TRBJ2-3
v_call: TRBV28
clone_size: -
cdr3_aa: ASSWTSLRGDTQY

j_call: TRBJ1-2
v_call: TRBV29-1
clone_size: -
cdr3_aa: SVPRGALKAYGYT

j_call: TRBJ1-1
v_call: TRBV30
clone_size: -
cdr3_aa: ACSNLNTEAF

j_call: TRBJ1-1
v_call: TRBV27
clone_size: many
cdr3_aa: ASSFWGLGLNTEAF

j_call: TRBJ1-1
v_call: TRBV11-3
clone_size: -
cdr3_aa: ATTGQYTEAF

j_call: TRBJ2-1
v_call: TRBV2
clone_size: many
cdr3_aa: ASRISGSPLSYNEQF